Below are 2 T cell receptor beta chains sequenced from a single sample in a study of shared T cell receptors in the human thymus. The method was immunoSEQ multiplex PCR; TCRdb's version includes in-frame clones alone and lacks a portion of them. This sample has approximately 580,000 clones, with approximately 80% found just once. The same data also contributed to another study, on human thymus T cells.

The sample taken for sequencing was thymocytes. These receptor sequences come from a boy under three years old with a congenital heart defect.

V usage is TRBV10-2 and J usage is TRBJ2-5; D perhaps matches TRBD1 (5 bases). V dropped 2 bases and J dropped 1 base, with 8 bases sitting between them. Germline V lookup: CDR1 WSHSY, CDR2 SAAADI. This CDR3 comprises 14 residues. The CDR3 region has the DNA TGCGCCAGCAGTGAGAACAGGCTCCAAGAGACCCAGTACTTC. As protein: CASSENRLQETQYF.

The rearrangement joins TRBV5-4 to TRBJ2-7; 13 bases map to TRBD2. The CDR3 runs 15 residues. Germline V gene sequence: CDR1 SGHNT, CDR2 YYREEE (reference sequence). The ends lost 4 bases at V and 6 bases at J; junction bases unmatched: 7. The CDR3 DNA sequence: TGTGCCAGCAGCCCCGGACTAGCGGGAGAAACCGAGCAGTACTTC. Its translation is CASSPGLAGETEQYF.